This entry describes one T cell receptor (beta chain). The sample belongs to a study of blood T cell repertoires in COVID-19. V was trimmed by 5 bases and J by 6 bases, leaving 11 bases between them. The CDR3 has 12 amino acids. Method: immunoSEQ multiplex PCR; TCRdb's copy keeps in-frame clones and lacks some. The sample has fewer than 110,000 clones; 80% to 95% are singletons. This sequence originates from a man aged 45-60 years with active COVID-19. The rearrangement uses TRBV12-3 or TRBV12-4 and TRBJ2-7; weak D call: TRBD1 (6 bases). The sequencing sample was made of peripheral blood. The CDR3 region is CASSQGRSEQYF. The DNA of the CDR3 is TGTGCCAGCAGTCAGGGGCGGTCCGAGCAGTACTTC.